The 11 T cell receptor beta chains below come from one sample, sequenced in a study of T cell responses to AZD1222 COVID-19 vaccine. Libraries were prepared by immunoSEQ multiplex PCR; TCRdb keeps only in-frame clonotypes and omits some of them. The table has approximately 150,000 clones, roughly 90% seen once; the top ten hold roughly 1.2%. The sample consisted of peripheral blood, taken 28 days after the second AZD1222 dose. Source of these receptors: an adult who received the AZD1222 COVID-19 vaccine.

This chain uses TRBV19 with TRBJ2-2; a possible D gene is TRBD2 (7 bases). Per the germline V gene, CDR1 is LNHDA and CDR2 is SQIVND (reference sequence). Trimming cost V 8 bases and J 4 bases, with 14 bases left between them. This CDR3 is 14 amino acids long. In DNA, the CDR3 is TGTGCCAGTTTCGGGGGGCGGAGCACCGGGGAGCTGTTTTTT. Translated: CASFGGRSTGELFF.

V is TRBV19 and J is TRBJ2-3; D unclear. This CDR3 is 15 amino acids long. V shed 1 base and J shed 5 bases, with 13 bases lying between them. Germline CDR1 and CDR2: LNHDA and SQIVND (reference sequence). For the CDR3, the DNA is TGTGCCAGTAGTATAGCTGGGAATAGGAGAGATACGCAGTATTTT. It specifies CASSIAGNRRDTQYF. The entire variable domain, with the rest obtained from reference TRBV19 and TRBJ2-3, is as follows: DGGITQSPKYLFRKEGQNVTLSCEQNLNHDAMYWYRQDPGQGLRLIYYSQIVNDFQKGDIAEGYSVSREKKESFPLTVTSAQKNPTAFYLCASSIAGNRRDTQYFGPGTRLTVL.

The chain carries TRBV19 and TRBJ1-2; 9 nucleotides agree with TRBD1. The J segment lost 0 bases and the V segment lost 5 bases, leaving 7 bases of the junction unmatched. The length of the CDR3 is 16 residues. CDR1 and CDR2 from the germline V gene are LNHDA and SQIVND (reference sequence). This chain's CDR3 is CASSLDRGITNYGYTF. The CDR3 nucleotides are TGTGCCAGTAGTTTGGACAGGGGAATCACTAACTATGGCTACACCTTC.

The V and J genes are TRBV9 and TRBJ2-3; 15 positions agree with TRBD2. Per germline, CDR1 SGDLS and CDR2 YYNGEE. The length of the CDR3 is 17 residues. Losses at the gene ends were 3 bases for V and 2 bases for J; bases not matched to a gene: 4. CDR3 DNA: TGTGCCAGCAGCGCCGGACTAGCGGGGGGGTTCACAGATACGCAGTATTTT. Translation gives CASSAGLAGGFTDTQYF.

This chain connects TRBV18 to TRBJ2-2; D is uncertain. This CDR3 spans 14 amino acids. V lost 3 bases and J lost 3, with 8 bases in between. Germline lookup yields CDR1 KGHSH and CDR2 LQKENI. DNA of the CDR3: TGTGCCAGCTCACCTTTCCGAGACACCGGGGAGCTGTTTTTT. This codes for CASSPFRDTGELFF.

CDR3 bases: TGTGCCAGCAGCCACGAGTGGGGGCCAGATACGCAGTATTTT. Translation: CASSHEWGPDTQYF. The rearrangement joins TRBV5-5 to TRBJ2-3, with D tentatively TRBD1 (6 bases). The CDR3 contains 14 residues. Germline-derived CDR1 and CDR2 are SGHKS and YYEKEE (reference sequence). The V end was cut by 4 bases, the J end by 4 bases, with 13 bases between. The complete variable domain, with remaining parts taken from reference TRBV5-5 and TRBJ2-3, reads DAGVTQSPTHLIKTRGQQVTLRCSPISGHKSVSWYQQVLGQGPQFIFQYYEKEERGRGNFPDRFSARQFPNYSSELNVNALLLGDSALYLCASSHEWGPDTQYFGPGTRLTVL.

This chain uses TRBV19 with TRBJ1-2; tentatively, D is TRBD1 (6 bases). Germline CDR1 and CDR2: LNHDA and SQIVND (reference sequence). V lost 5 bases and J 4 bases, leaving 11 bases between the germline ends. The CDR3 length is 13 residues. The CDR3 protein is CASSLTGFYGYTF. The CDR3 DNA follows: TGTGCCAGTAGTCTGACAGGCTTCTATGGCTACACCTTC.

This chain joins TRBV4-1 and TRBJ2-1, with 14 nucleotides matching TRBD2. The CDR3 totals 21 residues. The V and J ends lost 0 bases and 5 bases, in that order; junction bases with no gene match: 15. Germline V gives CDR1 MGHRA, CDR2 YSYEKL. The CDR3 loop is CASSQDPSRLAGGLRNNEQFF. CDR3 bases: TGCGCCAGCAGCCAAGATCCCTCGAGACTAGCGGGAGGGCTAAGAAACAATGAGCAGTTCTTC.

This chain joins TRBV7-6 and TRBJ2-2; D is possibly TRBD2 (5 bases). Trimming shortened V by 5 bases and J by 1 base, and 11 bases separated the two germline ends. Germline loops: CDR1 SGHVS, CDR2 FNYEAQ. The CDR3 runs 15 residues. The CDR3 here is CASSQTSGNTGELFF. Written as DNA, the CDR3 is TGTGCCAGCAGCCAGACAAGCGGGAACACCGGGGAGCTGTTTTTT. Complete variable domain (other parts from reference TRBV7-6 and TRBJ2-2): GAGVSQSPRYKVTKRGQDVALRCDPISGHVSLYWYRQALGQGPEFLTYFNYEAQQDKSGLPNDRFSAERPEGSISTLTIQRTEQRDSAMYRCASSQTSGNTGELFFGEGSRLTVL.

The J gene is TRBJ2-7, the V gene TRBV3-1 (or the pseudogene TRBV3-2); D is perhaps TRBD2 (6 bases). Germline V gives CDR1 LGHDT, CDR2 YNNKEL (reference sequence). This CDR3 has 15 residues. V lost 4 bases and J 3 bases, leaving 16 bases between the germline ends. The CDR3 sequence is CASSPSVQEGYEQYF. The DNA for the CDR3 is TGTGCCAGCAGCCCCTCGGTACAGGAGGGCTACGAGCAGTACTTC.

In its sample, this clone was seen a few times. The rearrangement joins TRBV19 to TRBJ1-1; D is possibly TRBD1 (5 bases). The V end lost 6 bases, the J end lost 5 bases, and 19 bases lay between the germline ends. The germline V gene encodes CDR1 LNHDA and CDR2 SQIVND (reference sequence). The CDR3 sequence is 15 residues long. CDR3 DNA: TGTGCCAGTAGCATGGTGATGGGGGTTTCGACTGAAGCTTTCTTT. Translation: CASSMVMGVSTEAFF.